This T cell receptor (beta chain) was sequenced for a study of OX40 agonist ivuxolimab in advanced cancers. Germline assignment: CDR1 MGHRA and CDR2 YSYEKL. V lost 3 bases and J lost 5, with 7 bases in between. The CDR3 runs 12 residues. The repertoire was sequenced with immunoSEQ multiplex PCR; TCRdb's copy has only in-frame clones and lacks some. This repertoire shows over 10,000 clones, roughly two thirds found once; its top ten account for roughly 29%. Exclusion applied to patients with autoimmune disease history or systemic immunosuppression. Baseline, cycle 4 day 1, and cycle 7 day 1 were the blood sampling points.

The receptor's source is an adult with an advanced solid tumor such as melanoma, head and neck, liver or kidney cancer. This material consisted of CD4+ or CD8+ T cells sorted from blood, taken in a trial of the OX40 agonist ivuxolimab. The chain couples TRBV4-1 to TRBJ1-1; D gene unclear. In nucleotides, the CDR3 is TGCGCCAGCAGCCAGGGGAGGACTGAAGCTTTCTTT. This gives the protein CASSQGRTEAFF.